Listed here is a single T cell receptor beta chain. The CDR3 has 17 amino acids. V shed 0 bases, J shed 4 bases, and the junction held 12 bases outside the gene matches. The germline gives CDR1 SGHRS, CDR2 YFSETQ. The method was immunoSEQ multiplex PCR; TCRdb's version includes in-frame clones alone and lacks a portion of them. This table has 50,000 or so clones, roughly 94% appearing once. The data were obtained in a study of T cell changes during pregnancy in multiple sclerosis. The source material was CD8+ T cells from peripheral blood mononuclear cells, sampled in the first trimester of pregnancy. The rearrangement links TRBV5-1 to TRBJ1-2; 7 bases are a match to TRBD1. This TCR was sampled from a female donor with multiple sclerosis, enrolled in a pregnancy study. The CDR3 is CASSLASGPDRTYGYTF. CDR3 nucleotides: TGCGCCAGCAGCTTGGCCTCAGGGCCGGACAGGACCTATGGCTACACCTTC. The full variable domain, rest sourced from reference TRBV5-1 and TRBJ1-2, is KAGVTQTPRYLIKTRGQQVTLSCSPISGHRSVSWYQQTPGQGLQFLFEYFSETQRNKGNFPGRFSGRQFSNSRSEMNVSTLELGDSALYLCASSLASGPDRTYGYTFGSGTRLTVV.